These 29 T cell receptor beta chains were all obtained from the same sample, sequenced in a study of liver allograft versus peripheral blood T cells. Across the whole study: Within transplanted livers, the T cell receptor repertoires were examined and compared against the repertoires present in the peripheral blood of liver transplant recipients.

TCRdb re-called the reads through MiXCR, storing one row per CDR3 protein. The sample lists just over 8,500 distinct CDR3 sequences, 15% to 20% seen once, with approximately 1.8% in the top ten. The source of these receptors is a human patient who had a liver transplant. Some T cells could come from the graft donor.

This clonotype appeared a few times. CDR3 region: CASSPPNNEQFF. CDR3 DNA sequence: TGTGCCAGCAGTCCCCCTAACAATGAGCAGTTCTTC. The rearrangement uses TRBV12-3 or TRBV12-4 and TRBJ2-1; D gene ambiguous. This CDR3 region has 12 residues. V was shortened by 5 bases and J by 5 bases, with 7 bases between the two germline ends.

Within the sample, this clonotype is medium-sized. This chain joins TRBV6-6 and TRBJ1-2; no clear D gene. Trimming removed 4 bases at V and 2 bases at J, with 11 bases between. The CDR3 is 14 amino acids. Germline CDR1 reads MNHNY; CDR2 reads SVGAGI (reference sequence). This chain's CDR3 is CASSSLWGNYGYTF. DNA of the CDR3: TGTGCCAGCAGTTCCCTATGGGGAAACTATGGCTACACCTTC.

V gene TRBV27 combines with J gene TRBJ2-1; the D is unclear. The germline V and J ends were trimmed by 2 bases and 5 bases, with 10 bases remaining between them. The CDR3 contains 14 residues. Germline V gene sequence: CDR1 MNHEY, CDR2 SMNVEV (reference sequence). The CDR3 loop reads CASSLRQSNNEQFF. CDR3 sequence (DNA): TGTGCCAGCAGTTTAAGGCAGTCCAACAATGAGCAGTTCTTC.

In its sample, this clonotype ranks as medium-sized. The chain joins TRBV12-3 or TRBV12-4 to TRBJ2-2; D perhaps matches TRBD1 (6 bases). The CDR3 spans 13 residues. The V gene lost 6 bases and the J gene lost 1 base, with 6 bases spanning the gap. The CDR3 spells CASRQGNTGELFF. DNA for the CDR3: TGTGCCAGCAGACAGGGGAACACCGGGGAGCTGTTTTTT.

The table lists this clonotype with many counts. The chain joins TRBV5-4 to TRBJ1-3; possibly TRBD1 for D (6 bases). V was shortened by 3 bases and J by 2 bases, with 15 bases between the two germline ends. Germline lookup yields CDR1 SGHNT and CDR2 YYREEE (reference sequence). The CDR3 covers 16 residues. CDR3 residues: CASSSQGVTAGNTIYF. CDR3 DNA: TGTGCCAGCAGCTCACAGGGAGTAACGGCTGGAAACACCATATATTTT.

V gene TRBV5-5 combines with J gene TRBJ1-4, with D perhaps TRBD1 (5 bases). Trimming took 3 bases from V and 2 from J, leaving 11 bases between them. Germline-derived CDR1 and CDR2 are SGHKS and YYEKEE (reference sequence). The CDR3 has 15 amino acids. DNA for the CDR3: TGTGCCAGCAGCTACTGGGGGGTGACTAATGAAAAACTGTTTTTT. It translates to CASSYWGVTNEKLFF.

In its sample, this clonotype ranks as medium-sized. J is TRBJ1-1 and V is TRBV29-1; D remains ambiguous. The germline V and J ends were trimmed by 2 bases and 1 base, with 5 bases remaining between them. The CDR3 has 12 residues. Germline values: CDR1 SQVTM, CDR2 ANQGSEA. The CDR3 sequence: CSVESRNTEAFF. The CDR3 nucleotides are TGCAGCGTTGAAAGCAGGAACACTGAAGCTTTCTTT.

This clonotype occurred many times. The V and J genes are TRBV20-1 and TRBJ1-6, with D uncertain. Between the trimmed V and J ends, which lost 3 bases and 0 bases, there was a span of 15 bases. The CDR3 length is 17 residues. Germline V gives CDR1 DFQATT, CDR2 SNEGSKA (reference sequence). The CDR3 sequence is CSASLPGASSYNSPLHF. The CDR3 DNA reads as TGCAGTGCTAGTCTCCCGGGAGCGAGCTCCTATAATTCACCCCTCCACTTT.

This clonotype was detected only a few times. The CDR3 sequence: CSARTGGNEKLFF. The DNA of the CDR3 is TGCAGTGCTAGGACAGGGGGTAATGAAAAACTGTTTTTT. The J gene is TRBJ1-4, the V gene TRBV20-1; 9 bases fit TRBD1. The CDR3 totals 13 residues. V was clipped by 3 bases and J by 4 bases; unmatched bases: 0. Germline CDR1 reads DFQATT; CDR2 reads SNEGSKA (reference sequence).

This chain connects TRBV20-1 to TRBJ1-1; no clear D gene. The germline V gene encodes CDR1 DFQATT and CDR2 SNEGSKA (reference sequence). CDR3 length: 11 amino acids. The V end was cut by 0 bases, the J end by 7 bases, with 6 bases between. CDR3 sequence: CSAREGLEAFF. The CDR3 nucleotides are TGCAGTGCTAGAGAGGGCCTTGAAGCTTTCTTT.

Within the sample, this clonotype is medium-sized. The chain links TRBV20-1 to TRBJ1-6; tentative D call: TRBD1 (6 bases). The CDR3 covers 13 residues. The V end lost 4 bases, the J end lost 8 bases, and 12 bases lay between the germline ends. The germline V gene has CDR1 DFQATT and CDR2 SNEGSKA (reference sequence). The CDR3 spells CSATRQVDSPLHF. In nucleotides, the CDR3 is TGCAGTGCTACTCGACAGGTAGATTCACCCCTCCACTTT.

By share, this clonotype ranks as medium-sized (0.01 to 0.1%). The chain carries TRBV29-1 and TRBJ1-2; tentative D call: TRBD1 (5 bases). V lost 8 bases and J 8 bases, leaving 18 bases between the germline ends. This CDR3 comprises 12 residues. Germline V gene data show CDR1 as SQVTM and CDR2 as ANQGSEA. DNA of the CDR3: TGCAGCACTACTCGGGGGGATCGGGGCTACACCTTC. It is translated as CSTTRGDRGYTF.

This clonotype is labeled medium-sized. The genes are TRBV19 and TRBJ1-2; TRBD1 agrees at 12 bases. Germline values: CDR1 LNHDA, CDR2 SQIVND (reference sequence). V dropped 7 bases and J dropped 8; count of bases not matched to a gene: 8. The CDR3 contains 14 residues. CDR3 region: CASTKPGTGGGYTF. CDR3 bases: TGTGCCAGTACAAAACCGGGGACAGGGGGCGGCTACACCTTC.

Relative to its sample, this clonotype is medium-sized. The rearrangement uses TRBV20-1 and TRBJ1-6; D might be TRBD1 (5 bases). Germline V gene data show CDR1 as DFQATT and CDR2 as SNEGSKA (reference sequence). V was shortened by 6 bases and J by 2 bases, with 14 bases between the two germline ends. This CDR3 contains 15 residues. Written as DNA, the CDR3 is TGCAGTGCCGGGGGAGGGAGGACCTATAATTCACCCCTCCACTTT. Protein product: CSAGGGRTYNSPLHF.

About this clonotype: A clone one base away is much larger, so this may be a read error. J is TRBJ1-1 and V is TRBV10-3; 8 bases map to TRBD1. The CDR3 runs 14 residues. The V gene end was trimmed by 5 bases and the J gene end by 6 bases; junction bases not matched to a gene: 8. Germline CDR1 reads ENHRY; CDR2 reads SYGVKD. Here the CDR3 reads CAISTRTGLSEAFF. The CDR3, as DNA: TGTGCCATCAGTACCAGGACAGGGCTGTCTGAAGCTTTCTTT.

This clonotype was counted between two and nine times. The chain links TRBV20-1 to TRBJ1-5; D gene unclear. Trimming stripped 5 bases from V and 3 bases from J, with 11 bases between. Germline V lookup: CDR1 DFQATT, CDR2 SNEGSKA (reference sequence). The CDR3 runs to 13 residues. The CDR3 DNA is TGCAGTGCTGGGTCCTTTCCCAATCAGCCCCAGCATTTT. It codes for CSAGSFPNQPQHF.

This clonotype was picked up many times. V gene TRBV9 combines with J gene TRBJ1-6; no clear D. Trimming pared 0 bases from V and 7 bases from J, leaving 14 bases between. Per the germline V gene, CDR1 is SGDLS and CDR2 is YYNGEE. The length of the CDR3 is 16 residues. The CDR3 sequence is CASSVAPGVANSPLHF. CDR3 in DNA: TGTGCCAGCAGCGTAGCACCCGGGGTGGCGAATTCACCCCTCCACTTT.

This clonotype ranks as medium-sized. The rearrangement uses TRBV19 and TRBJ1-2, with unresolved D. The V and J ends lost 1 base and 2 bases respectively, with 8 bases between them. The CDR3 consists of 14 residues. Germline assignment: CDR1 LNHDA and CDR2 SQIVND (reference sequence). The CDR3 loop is CASSIAPMNYGYTF. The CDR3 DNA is TGTGCCAGTAGTATAGCCCCGATGAACTATGGCTACACCTTC.

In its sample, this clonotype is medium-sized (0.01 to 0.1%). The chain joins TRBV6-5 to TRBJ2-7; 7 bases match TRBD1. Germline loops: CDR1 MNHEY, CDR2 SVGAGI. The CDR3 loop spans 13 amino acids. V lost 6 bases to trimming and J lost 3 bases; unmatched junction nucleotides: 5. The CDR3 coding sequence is TGTGCCAGCAGCGACCGGGACAGCTACGAGCAGTACTTC. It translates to CASSDRDSYEQYF.

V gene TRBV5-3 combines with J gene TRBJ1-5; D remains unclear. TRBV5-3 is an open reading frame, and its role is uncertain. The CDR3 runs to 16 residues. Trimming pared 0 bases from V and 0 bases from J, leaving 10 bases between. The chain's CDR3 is CARSLEAAPSNQPQHF. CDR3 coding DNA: TGTGCCAGAAGCTTGGAGGCGGCTCCTAGCAATCAGCCCCAGCATTTT.

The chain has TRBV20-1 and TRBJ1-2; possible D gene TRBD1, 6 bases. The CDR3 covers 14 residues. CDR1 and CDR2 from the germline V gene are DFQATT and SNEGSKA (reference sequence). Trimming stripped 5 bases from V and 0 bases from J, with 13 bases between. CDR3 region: CSAYRDFSNYGYTF. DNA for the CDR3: TGCAGTGCTTACAGGGATTTTTCTAACTATGGCTACACCTTC.

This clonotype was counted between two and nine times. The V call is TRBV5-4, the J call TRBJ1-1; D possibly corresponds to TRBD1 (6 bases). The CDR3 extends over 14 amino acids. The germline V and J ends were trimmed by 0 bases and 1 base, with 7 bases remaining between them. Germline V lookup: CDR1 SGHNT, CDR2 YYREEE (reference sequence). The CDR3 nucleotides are TGTGCCAGCAGCTTGGTGGGACAGAACACTGAAGCTTTCTTT. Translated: CASSLVGQNTEAFF.

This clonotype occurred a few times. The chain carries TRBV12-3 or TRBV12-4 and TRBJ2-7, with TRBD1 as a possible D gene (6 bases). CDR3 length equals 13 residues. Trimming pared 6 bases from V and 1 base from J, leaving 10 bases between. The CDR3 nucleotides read TGTGCCAGCAGGCTGGACAGATCCTACGAGCAGTACTTC. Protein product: CASRLDRSYEQYF.

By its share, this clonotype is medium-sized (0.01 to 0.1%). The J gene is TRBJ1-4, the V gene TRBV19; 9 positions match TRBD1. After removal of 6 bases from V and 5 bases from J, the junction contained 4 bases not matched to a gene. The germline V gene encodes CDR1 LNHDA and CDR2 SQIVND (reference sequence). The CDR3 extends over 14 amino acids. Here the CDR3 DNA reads TGTGCCAGTAGAAACGGACAGGGGAATGAAAAACTGTTTTTT. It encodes CASRNGQGNEKLFF.

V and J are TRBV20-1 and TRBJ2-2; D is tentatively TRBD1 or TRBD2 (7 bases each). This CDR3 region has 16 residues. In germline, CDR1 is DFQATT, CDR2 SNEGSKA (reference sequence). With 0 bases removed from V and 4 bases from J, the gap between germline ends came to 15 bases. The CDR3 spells CSARDRTRGGTGELFF. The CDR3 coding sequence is TGCAGTGCTAGAGATAGGACCAGGGGGGGCACCGGGGAGCTGTTTTTT.

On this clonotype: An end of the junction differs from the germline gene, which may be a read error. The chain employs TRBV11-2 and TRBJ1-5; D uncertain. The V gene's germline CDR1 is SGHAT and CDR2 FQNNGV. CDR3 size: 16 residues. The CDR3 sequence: CASSLEDSFGNQPQHF. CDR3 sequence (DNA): TGTGCCAGCAGCCTAGAAGACTCTTTTGGCAATCAGCCCCAGCATTTT.

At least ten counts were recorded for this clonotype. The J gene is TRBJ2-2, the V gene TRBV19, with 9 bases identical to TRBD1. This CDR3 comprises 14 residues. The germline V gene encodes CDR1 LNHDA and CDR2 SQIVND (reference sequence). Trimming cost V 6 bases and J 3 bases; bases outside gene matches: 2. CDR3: CASRRDRDTGELFF. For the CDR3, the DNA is TGTGCCAGTAGAAGGGACAGGGACACCGGGGAGCTGTTTTTT.

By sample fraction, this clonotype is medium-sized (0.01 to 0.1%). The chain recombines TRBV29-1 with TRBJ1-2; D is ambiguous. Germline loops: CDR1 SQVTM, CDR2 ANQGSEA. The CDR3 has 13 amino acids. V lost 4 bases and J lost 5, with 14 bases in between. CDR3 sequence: CSVGDPTRYGYTF. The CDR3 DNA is TGCAGCGTTGGAGACCCAACACGTTATGGCTACACCTTC.

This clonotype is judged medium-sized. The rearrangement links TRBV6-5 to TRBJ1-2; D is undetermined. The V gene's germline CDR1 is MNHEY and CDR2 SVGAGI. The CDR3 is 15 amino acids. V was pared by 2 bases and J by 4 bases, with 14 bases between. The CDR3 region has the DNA TGTGCCAGCAGTTACGAAGGGAGCGCGTTCTATGGCTACACCTTC. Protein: CASSYEGSAFYGYTF.